The 6 T cell receptor beta chains given below trace back to one sample, sequenced in a study of identical twins. Each CDR3 protein is one row after TCRdb ran MiXCR on the 5' RACE reads. Of fewer than 250,000 distinct CDR3 sequences listed, about 7.5% are singletons. Separately, the same data were catalogued under a study of yellow fever vaccine responses in identical twins.

What was sequenced was CD8+ T cells sorted from blood. These receptors were taken from a woman under 30 in good health.

The V and J genes are TRBV7-9 and TRBJ2-7, with D tentatively TRBD1 (5 bases). V lost 1 base to trimming and J lost 4 bases, with 8 bases between them. Germline CDR1 is SEHNR and CDR2 is FQNEAQ (reference sequence). This CDR3 region has 13 residues. CDR3 sequence: CASSLGAGYEQYV. Written as DNA, the CDR3 is TGTGCCAGCAGCTTAGGGGCAGGGTACGAGCAGTACGTC.

This clonotype was seen many times. The CDR3 is CASSYSDSYEQYV. The CDR3 bases are TGTGCCAGCAGTTACTCAGACAGCTACGAGCAGTACGTC. This chain connects TRBV6-6 to TRBJ2-7, with D perhaps matching TRBD1 (5 bases). V lost 0 bases and J 3 bases, leaving 6 bases between the germline ends. This CDR3 is built from 13 residues. Per germline, CDR1 MNHNY and CDR2 SVGAGI (reference sequence).

In this sample, this clonotype turned up many times. This CDR3 reads CASSRRETETQYF. In nucleotides, the CDR3 is TGCGCCAGCAGTCGTCGGGAGACAGAGACCCAGTACTTC. V and J are TRBV5-1 and TRBJ2-5; D may be TRBD2 (6 bases). Per the germline V gene, CDR1 is SGHRS and CDR2 is YFSETQ. This CDR3 is 13 amino acids long. Trimming removed 5 bases from V and 4 bases from J, with 12 bases in between.

There are a few counts of this clonotype. DNA for the CDR3: TGCAGCGTGTGGGGGGCCGGGACAGAACAAGAGACCCAGTACTTC. As protein: CSVWGAGTEQETQYF. The gene calls are TRBV29-1 and TRBJ2-5, with TRBD1 as a possible D gene (7 bases). Germline loops: CDR1 SQVTM, CDR2 ANQGSEA. V gave up 6 bases and J gave up 2 bases, with 19 bases separating them. This CDR3 comprises 15 residues.

This clonotype was counted at least ten times. This rearrangement joins TRBV11-1 to TRBJ2-1, with 10 nucleotides matching TRBD2. Germline V lookup: CDR1 SGHAT, CDR2 FQDESV (reference sequence). CDR3 length equals 21 residues. After removal of 1 base from V and 2 bases from J, the junction contained 17 bases not matched to a gene. CDR3 in amino acids: CASSLVQGRASGRVAYNEQFF. Here the CDR3 DNA reads TGTGCCAGCAGCTTAGTACAGGGGAGGGCTAGCGGGAGAGTCGCCTACAATGAGCAGTTCTTC. Supplemented by reference TRBV11-1 and TRBJ2-1, the full variable domain reads EAEVAQSPRYKITEKSQAVAFWCDPISGHATLYWYRQILGQGPELLVQFQDESVVDDSQLPKDRFSAERLKGVDSTLKIQPAELGDSAMYLCASSLVQGRASGRVAYNEQFFGPGTRLTVL.

The sample holds a few counts of this clonotype. The chain links TRBV7-8 to TRBJ1-3; D is unclear. Germline-derived CDR1 and CDR2 are SGHVS and FQNEAQ. The CDR3 is 16 residues long. V was cut by 5 bases and J by 0 bases, with 14 bases left in between. CDR3 residues: CASSPARGNSGNTIYF. The CDR3 bases are TGTGCCAGCAGCCCAGCGCGTGGGAACTCTGGAAACACCATATATTTT. Full variable domain (missing parts from reference TRBV7-8 and TRBJ1-3): GAGVSQSPRYKVAKRGQDVALRCDPISGHVSLFWYQQALGQGPEFLTYFQNEAQLDKSGLPSDRFFAERPEGSVSTLKIQRTQQEDSAVYLCASSPARGNSGNTIYFGEGSWLTVV.